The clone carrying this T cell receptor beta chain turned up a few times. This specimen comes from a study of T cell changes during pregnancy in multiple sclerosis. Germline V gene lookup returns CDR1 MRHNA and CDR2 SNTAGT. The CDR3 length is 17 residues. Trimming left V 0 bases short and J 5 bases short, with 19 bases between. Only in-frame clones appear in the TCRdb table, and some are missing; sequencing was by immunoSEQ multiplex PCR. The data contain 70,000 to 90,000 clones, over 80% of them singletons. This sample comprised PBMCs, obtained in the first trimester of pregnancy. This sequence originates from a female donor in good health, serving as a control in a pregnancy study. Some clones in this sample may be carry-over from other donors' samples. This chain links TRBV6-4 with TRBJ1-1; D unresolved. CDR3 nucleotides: TGTGCCAGCAGTGACTCCTGCTGGTCGGTGGGCAGGACTGAAGCTTTCTTT. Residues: CASSDSCWSVGRTEAFF.